These 28 T cell receptor beta chains came from one sample sequenced in a study of cytomegalovirus exposure and HLA in healthy donors. PCR primers comprised 60 Vbeta and 13 Jbeta primers. The protocol was immunoSEQ multiplex PCR, while the TCRdb copy is restricted to in-frame clones and leaves out a portion. The repertoire holds roughly 150,000 clones, with 85% as singletons. Sequenced: PBMCs. These receptors all come from a boy aged 2-9 years in good health and CMV-seronegative.

This CDR3 is CAWSEALAPKNIQYF. The DNA of the CDR3 is TGTGCCTGGAGTGAAGCGCTAGCGCCTAAAAACATTCAGTACTTC. The V and J genes are TRBV30 and TRBJ2-4, with D tentatively TRBD2 (6 bases). The germline V gene has CDR1 GTSNPN and CDR2 SVGIG (reference sequence). V lost 1 base and J lost 4, with 14 bases in between. This CDR3 has 15 amino acids.

V gene TRBV6-6 combines with J gene TRBJ2-3, with TRBD2 matching 10 bases. The junction had 8 bases not matched to a gene; V was cut back by 6 bases and J by 2 bases. Germline V gives CDR1 MNHNY, CDR2 SVGAGI (reference sequence). The CDR3 length is 16 residues. DNA for the CDR3: TGTGCCAGCAGCCACACGAGCGGGGGGGCCACAGATACGCAGTATTTT. Encoded protein: CASSHTSGGATDTQYF.

J is TRBJ2-5 and V is TRBV28, with D maybe TRBD2 (6 bases). The CDR3 covers 15 residues. Germline-derived CDR1 and CDR2 are MDHEN and SYDVKM. V was pared by 4 bases and J by 1 base, with 13 bases between. The CDR3 DNA follows: TGTGCCAGCAGTTCGGGCGGGATAGCCCAAGAGACCCAGTACTTC. Its protein product is CASSSGGIAQETQYF.

The chain couples TRBV6-4 to TRBJ1-2; no reliable D call. The germline CDR1 and CDR2 sequences are MRHNA and SNTAGT. This CDR3 has 14 residues. Trimming shortened V by 8 bases and J by 0 bases, and 13 bases separated the two germline ends. The CDR3 is CASPFTESNYGYTF. CDR3 sequence (DNA): TGTGCCAGCCCTTTCACAGAGTCTAACTATGGCTACACCTTC.

V and J are TRBV10-2 and TRBJ2-1; no firm D call. This CDR3 has 11 amino acids. The V and J ends lost 3 bases and 7 bases respectively, with 4 bases between them. In germline, CDR1 is WSHSY, CDR2 SAAADI. The CDR3 DNA is TGCGCCAGCAGTGACCGTAATGAGCAGTTCTTC. This translates into CASSDRNEQFF.

The gene calls are TRBV6-5 and TRBJ1-6, with TRBD1 identical over 7 bases. Per germline, CDR1 MNHEY and CDR2 SVGAGI. V was pared by 5 bases and J by 6 bases, with 7 bases of the junction left unmatched. CDR3 size: 15 residues. CDR3 region: CASSGRQGLNSPLHF. DNA of the CDR3: TGTGCCAGCAGTGGCCGACAGGGTCTTAATTCACCCCTCCACTTT.

This clone has only one observation. The chain employs TRBV28 and TRBJ1-4; 9 bases are shared with TRBD1. Germline CDR1 reads MDHEN; CDR2 reads SYDVKM. The CDR3 is 15 residues long. The ends lost 7 bases at V and 4 bases at J; junction bases unmatched: 7. The CDR3 spells CASNTGQGDNEKLFF. CDR3 coding DNA: TGTGCCAGCAATACGGGACAGGGCGATAATGAAAAACTGTTTTTT.

The chain has TRBV28 and TRBJ1-1; no clear D gene. V lost 5 bases to trimming and J lost 10 bases, with 14 bases between them. Germline loops: CDR1 MDHEN, CDR2 SYDVKM. The length of the CDR3 is 12 residues. The CDR3 protein is CASSAGSGRAFF. CDR3 sequence (DNA): TGTGCCAGCAGTGCAGGTAGCGGCAGAGCTTTCTTT.

This clone has a single count. This rearrangement joins TRBV5-6 to TRBJ2-5; 9 bases fit TRBD2. CDR1 and CDR2 (germline): SGHDT, YYEEEE. The CDR3 sequence is 16 residues long. The trim removed 4 bases at V and 4 bases at J, leaving 11 bases unmatched. The CDR3, as DNA: TGTGCCAGCAGCAGAAATAGCGGGAGAGCGCGAGAGACCCAGTACTTC. Its protein product is CASSRNSGRARETQYF. Full variable domain (rest looked up from reference TRBV5-6 and TRBJ2-5): DAGVTQSPTHLIKTRGQQVTLRCSPKSGHDTVSWYQQALGQGPQFIFQYYEEEERQRGNFPDRFSGHQFPNYSSELNVNALLLGDSALYLCASSRNSGRARETQYFGPGTRLLVL.

V usage is TRBV7-9 and J usage is TRBJ2-7; 8 bases agree with TRBD1. Trimming at V came to 5 bases and at J to 2 bases, leaving 8 bases not matched to a gene. The CDR3 covers 15 residues. Germline V gives CDR1 SEHNR, CDR2 FQNEAQ (reference sequence). The CDR3 spells CASSGRTGSPYEQYF. CDR3 bases: TGTGCCAGCAGCGGCCGGACAGGGAGTCCCTACGAGCAGTACTTC.

This chain links TRBV19 with TRBJ2-5; TRBD2 matches at 13 bases. CDR1 and CDR2 (germline): LNHDA, SQIVND (reference sequence). CDR3 length: 17 residues. V shed 5 bases, J shed 5 bases, and the junction held 11 bases outside the gene matches. The CDR3 nucleotides read TGTGCCAGTAGTCACCCCGAACTAGCGGGAGGGGACGAGACCCAGTACTTC. Translating it yields CASSHPELAGGDETQYF.

The V gene is TRBV5-4, the J gene TRBJ2-7; 7 nucleotides line up with TRBD1. This CDR3 has 13 amino acids. Germline trimming cut 8 bases from V and 5 bases from J; bases unmatched to any gene: 10. Germline-derived CDR1 and CDR2 are SGHNT and YYREEE (reference sequence). In DNA form, the CDR3 reads TGTGCCAGTCGCCCACAGGGGAGCCACGAGCAGTACTTC. Encoded protein: CASRPQGSHEQYF.

CDR3 DNA sequence: TGTGCCAGCAGCTTTCTGACAGGGGAAGAGACCCAGTACTTC. This translates into CASSFLTGEETQYF. The genes are TRBV7-9 and TRBJ2-5; 8 nucleotides line up with TRBD1. This CDR3 is built from 14 residues. The ends lost 3 bases at V and 3 bases at J; junction bases unmatched: 3. The germline CDR1 and CDR2 sequences are SEHNR and FQNEAQ (reference sequence).

The CDR3: CASRTDRASNQPQHF. CDR3 nucleotides: TGTGCCAGCAGAACGGACAGGGCCTCTAATCAGCCCCAGCATTTT. The chain employs TRBV6-1 and TRBJ1-5; 8 positions match TRBD1. Per the germline V gene, CDR1 is MNHNS and CDR2 is SASEGT. This CDR3 spans 15 amino acids. The J segment lost 4 bases and the V segment lost 6 bases, leaving 8 bases of the junction unmatched.

This chain connects TRBV6-1 to TRBJ2-1; the D gene is possibly TRBD2 (7 bases). The V end lost 5 bases, the J end lost 7 bases, and 15 bases lay between the germline ends. CDR1 and CDR2 from the germline V gene are MNHNS and SASEGT. There are 14 residues in the CDR3. The CDR3 DNA follows: TGTGCCAGCAGTACTACCAGGGGACTAAATGAGCAGTTCTTC. Residues: CASSTTRGLNEQFF.

J is TRBJ2-4 and V is TRBV6-5, with 11 nucleotides matching TRBD1. V lost 0 bases to trimming and J lost 15 bases; unmatched junction nucleotides: 10. The length of the CDR3 is 15 residues. Germline CDR1 is MNHEY and CDR2 is SVGAGI. The DNA of the CDR3 is TGTGCCAGCAGTTACTCCTGGACAGGGGGCAGTACACGGTACTTC. Protein sequence: CASSYSWTGGSTRYF.

The CDR3 protein is CASSPGTGDETQYF. In DNA form, the CDR3 reads TGCGCCAGCAGCCCCGGGACAGGGGATGAGACCCAGTACTTC. The chain employs TRBV5-1 and TRBJ2-5; TRBD1 agrees at 10 bases. J was trimmed by 5 bases and V by 4 bases; bases with no gene match: 5. The CDR3 length is 14 residues. Germline V CDR1 and CDR2: SGHRS, YFSETQ.

The chain is built from TRBV23-1 and TRBJ1-5, with a tentative D call TRBD1 (6 bases). TRBV23-1 is an ORF, with its function uncertain. The CDR3 has 19 residues. V lost 6 bases, J lost 1 base, and 25 bases lay in between. Written as DNA, the CDR3 is TGCGCCAGCAGACGCCCAGGGGCGCGGGGGGAGAAGAGCAATCAGCCCCAGCATTTT. It codes for CASRRPGARGEKSNQPQHF.

CDR3 in amino acids: CASSYRETYEQYF. For the CDR3, the DNA is TGTGCCAGCTCATACCGGGAGACCTACGAGCAGTACTTC. The V call is TRBV18, the J call TRBJ2-7; D is possibly TRBD2 (6 bases). V lost 5 bases and J lost 2, with 10 bases in between. Germline V gives CDR1 KGHSH, CDR2 LQKENI. The CDR3 sequence is 13 residues long.

This chain links TRBV2 with TRBJ2-5; 8 bases agree with TRBD1. Per germline, CDR1 SNHLY and CDR2 FYNNEI. This CDR3 has 16 amino acids. V shed 1 base and J 5 bases; nucleotides not matched to a gene: 9. The DNA of the CDR3 is TGTGCCAGCAGTGAAGTGGCAGGGGGCGCGGAGGAGACCCAGTACTTC. Protein sequence: CASSEVAGGAEETQYF.

The chain links TRBV29-1 to TRBJ2-5; no clear D. This CDR3 has 12 amino acids. Germline V gene sequence: CDR1 SQVTM, CDR2 ANQGSEA. The V and J ends lost 6 bases and 5 bases respectively, with 13 bases between them. The CDR3 nucleotides read TGCAGCGTGGCATGGAGTGGGGAGACCCAGTACTTC. Its translation is CSVAWSGETQYF.

This clone was picked up one time. The chain recombines TRBV2 with TRBJ2-7; TRBD1 matches 10 bases. In germline, CDR1 is SNHLY, CDR2 FYNNEI. The ends lost 4 bases at V and 2 bases at J; junction bases unmatched: 5. CDR3 length: 15 amino acids. CDR3 nucleotides: TGTGCCAGCAGTGTGGGACAGGGGAGGACCTACGAGCAGTACTTC. Its protein is CASSVGQGRTYEQYF.

This chain connects TRBV7-8 to TRBJ1-2, with 9 bases matching TRBD1. Germline trimming cut 1 base from V and 5 bases from J; bases unmatched to any gene: 5. The CDR3 contains 15 residues. The germline V gene has CDR1 SGHVS and CDR2 FQNEAQ. CDR3 coding DNA: TGTGCCAGCAGCTTAGGGGGGACAGGGAGGTATGGCTACACCTTC. This codes for CASSLGGTGRYGYTF.

This clone was counted once. V gene TRBV11-2 combines with J gene TRBJ1-3; TRBD1 matches at 7 bases. The CDR3 is 17 residues long. The V gene end was trimmed by 1 base and the J gene end by 3 bases; junction bases not matched to a gene: 9. The germline V gene has CDR1 SGHAT and CDR2 FQNNGV. CDR3 protein: CASSLGWDSGLGNTIYF. CDR3 nucleotide sequence: TGTGCCAGCAGCTTAGGTTGGGACAGCGGACTTGGAAACACCATATATTTT.

This chain uses TRBV10-1 with TRBJ2-7; 8 bases align to TRBD1. Germline assignment: CDR1 WNHNN and CDR2 SYGVQD (reference sequence). V was clipped by 7 bases and J by 0 bases; unmatched bases: 20. CDR3 size: 19 residues. The CDR3 region is CASTLSQGAYSSHSYEQYV. CDR3 nucleotide sequence: TGCGCCAGCACCTTAAGTCAGGGGGCGTACTCCTCCCACTCCTACGAGCAGTACGTC.

V gene TRBV7-6 combines with J gene TRBJ2-1, with a tentative D call TRBD2 (7 bases). The CDR3 runs to 14 residues. CDR1 is SGHVS and CDR2 is FNYEAQ in the germline V gene. Trimming pared 1 base from V and 8 bases from J, leaving 12 bases between. The CDR3 is CASSLVAGGHEQFF. The CDR3 nucleotides are TGTGCCAGCAGCTTAGTGGCCGGGGGGCATGAGCAGTTCTTC.

This sequence joins TRBV25-1 and TRBJ2-1; the D is unclear. V was pared by 1 base and J by 0 bases, with 13 bases between. The CDR3 runs to 17 residues. CDR1 and CDR2 (germline): MGHDK, SYGVNS. The CDR3 protein is CASSEWSSRYSYNEQFF. CDR3 bases: TGTGCCAGCAGTGAATGGTCTTCCCGGTACTCCTACAATGAGCAGTTCTTC.

The V call is TRBV7-2, the J call TRBJ2-1; 9 bases are a match to TRBD2. J gave up 7 bases and V 3 bases, and 4 bases lay outside the gene matches. CDR1 and CDR2 from the germline V gene are SGHTA and FQGNSA. This CDR3 is built from 14 residues. CDR3 coding DNA: TGTGCCAGCAGCTTGGCGGGGGGGCGGAATGAGCAGTTCTTC. It is translated as CASSLAGGRNEQFF.